This T cell receptor (beta chain) was retrieved from a study of tumor-infiltrating lymphocytes in primary liver carcinoma. The overall study: Between about 4 and 11 cm across, the tumors were all of stage T1-T3 N0M0. General study findings and limits: Only about 7.5-24% of top clones occurred in every one of the five tumor regions.

TCR beta cDNA was made from 450 to 500 ng total RNA with a constant-region primer. Libraries for TCR beta were built through three nested multiplex PCR rounds, which together made up a slightly modified ARM-PCR procedure. The study ran its first two PCR rounds for around 10 cycles each, using TRBV1-TRBV30 forward primers and a C-beta reverse primer. A single record per CDR3 protein comes from TCRdb applying MiXCR to the multiplex PCR reads. The sample shows more than 90,000 distinct CDR3 sequences, around two thirds of them seen only once. J lost 4 bases, V lost 5 bases, and 10 bases had no gene match. Germline CDR1 is SEHNR and CDR2 is FQNEAQ (reference sequence). The CDR3 extends over 15 amino acids. RNA and DNA were co-extracted from about 20-30 mg of unsorted bulk tissue. Through surgical resection, the patients' primary liver carcinoma was treated. This clonotype was found a few times. The antigen is not known.

The sequencing input was liver tumor tissue from sampling region 2. The subset is: tumor region T2, inferior pole. The receptor comes from a woman aged 55-69 years with primary liver carcinoma and hepatitis B virus infection. The V gene is TRBV7-9, the J gene TRBJ2-5; TRBD2 aligns across 7 bases. This CDR3 reads CASSTQSSGVETQYF. The DNA of the CDR3 is TGTGCCAGCAGCACGCAATCTAGCGGAGTAGAGACCCAGTACTTC.